The TCR beta chain under discussion was sequenced for a study of T-cell reconstitution after alpha-beta-depleted transplantation in children. Study observations and caveats: Several hundred rapidly expanded clones from non-depleted graft cells reportedly supplied alpha-beta T cells about two months post-transplant. Some patients showed high day-60 TCRbeta diversity, which derived from surviving recipient T cells and thymic progenitors. Once a year had passed after transplant, T-cell counts and diversity came mostly from newly produced T cells.

Turning to this clonotype: Its antigen is not identified.

CDR1 is KGHSH and CDR2 is LQKENI in the germline V gene. V lost 4 bases and J lost 3, with 15 bases in between. This CDR3 region has 15 residues. Unique molecular identifiers featured in how the TCRbeta library was prepared. TCRdb processed the PCR reads anew with MiXCR; each CDR3 protein has one entry. In the table there are 700,000 to 950,000 distinct CDR3 sequences, approximately 15% of which are singletons. This material consisted of PBMCs, mostly from graft donor cells, taken 360 days after TCRalphabeta/CD19-depleted stem cell transplant. The V and J genes are TRBV18 and TRBJ2-5; perhaps TRBD2 as D (5 bases). This sequence was found in a male patient younger than 18 who had a stem cell transplant for acute lymphoblastic leukemia, so the T cells may come from the graft donor. The CDR3 is CASSLGYGDKETQYF. CDR3 nucleotide sequence: TGTGCCAGCTCACTTGGATACGGGGATAAAGAGACCCAGTACTTC.